A selection of T cell receptor beta chains follows, all from one sample in a study of blood T cell repertoires in COVID-19. Sequencing was performed with immunoSEQ multiplex PCR; in TCRdb, only in-frame clones are kept and a portion is missing. The table lists around 240,000 clones, about 80% of them singletons. The specimen was peripheral blood. These receptor sequences come from a woman of 80 years or more with acute or convalescent COVID-19. CDR3s include the opening cysteine and the closing phenylalanine or tryptophan. Fields, in order: D gene, J gene, clone size, V gene, CDR3 protein, CDR3 DNA. A D gene is named only where the DNA matches it firmly. The size field is filled for only some rows; it gives once, few, many or a size class.

d_call: TRBD2
j_call: TRBJ2-7
clone_size: NA
v_call: TRBV5-1
cdr3_aa: CASSPGLAGYEQYF
cdr3_nt: TGCGCCAGCAGCCCGGGACTAGCGGGCTACGAGCAGTACTTC

d_call: TRBD1
j_call: TRBJ1-2
clone_size: NA
v_call: TRBV28
cdr3_aa: CASSVQQGAAYGYTF
cdr3_nt: TGTGCCAGCAGTGTACAACAGGGGGCTGCCTATGGCTACACCTTC

d_call: NA
j_call: TRBJ1-1
clone_size: NA
v_call: TRBV25-1
cdr3_aa: CASSDAGSNTEAFF
cdr3_nt: TGTGCCAGCAGTGACGCAGGGTCGAACACTGAAGCTTTCTTT

d_call: NA
j_call: TRBJ2-5
clone_size: once
v_call: TRBV7-8
cdr3_aa: CASNGWARQETQYF
cdr3_nt: TGTGCCAGCAATGGTTGGGCCAGACAAGAGACCCAGTACTTC

d_call: TRBD1
j_call: TRBJ2-7
clone_size: few
v_call: TRBV29-1
cdr3_aa: CSVEGTGYSYEQYF
cdr3_nt: TGCAGCGTTGAAGGGACAGGGTACTCCTACGAGCAGTACTTC

d_call: TRBD1
j_call: TRBJ2-7
clone_size: few
v_call: TRBV6-1
cdr3_aa: CASSEVWTGTHYEQYF
cdr3_nt: TGTGCCAGCAGTGAAGTATGGACAGGGACTCACTACGAGCAGTACTTC

d_call: NA
j_call: TRBJ2-7
clone_size: medium-sized
v_call: TRBV11-3
cdr3_aa: CASSAAGSYEQYF
cdr3_nt: TGTGCCAGCAGCGCGGCGGGTTCCTACGAGCAGTACTTC

d_call: TRBD1
j_call: TRBJ1-5
clone_size: NA
v_call: TRBV6-2/TRBV6-3
cdr3_aa: CASSYGLQGGFNQPQHF
cdr3_nt: TGTGCCAGCAGTTACGGTCTACAGGGGGGCTTCAATCAGCCCCAGCATTTT

d_call: NA
j_call: TRBJ1-6
clone_size: once
v_call: TRBV7-9
cdr3_aa: CASSLLNSPLHF
cdr3_nt: TGTGCCAGCAGCTTACTGAATTCACCCCTCCACTTT

d_call: NA
j_call: TRBJ2-3
clone_size: once
v_call: TRBV7-2
cdr3_aa: CASSLEEAQTNSDTQYF
cdr3_nt: TGTGCCAGCAGCTTAGAGGAAGCGCAGACGAATTCAGATACGCAGTATTTT

d_call: TRBD2
j_call: TRBJ2-1
clone_size: NA
v_call: TRBV11-3
cdr3_aa: CASSLRLAHEQFF
cdr3_nt: TGTGCCAGCAGCTTACGACTAGCCCATGAGCAGTTCTTC

d_call: TRBD2
j_call: TRBJ2-7
clone_size: few
v_call: TRBV20-1
cdr3_aa: CSASYGTSGYEQYF
cdr3_nt: TGCAGTGCTAGTTACGGGACTAGCGGCTACGAGCAGTACTTC

d_call: NA
j_call: TRBJ2-7
clone_size: NA
v_call: TRBV4-1
cdr3_aa: CASSQGVNYEQYF
cdr3_nt: TGCGCCAGCAGCCAAGGAGTAAACTACGAGCAGTACTTC

d_call: NA
j_call: TRBJ1-3
clone_size: NA
v_call: TRBV21-1
cdr3_aa: CASRPRVGNTIYF
cdr3_nt: TGTGCCAGCAGACCCCGGGTTGGAAACACCATATATTTT

d_call: NA
j_call: TRBJ1-1
clone_size: NA
v_call: TRBV7-2
cdr3_aa: CASSLNQVSTEAFF
cdr3_nt: TGTGCCAGCAGCTTAAACCAGGTTTCCACTGAAGCTTTCTTT

d_call: TRBD1
j_call: TRBJ1-1
clone_size: NA
v_call: TRBV10-3
cdr3_aa: CAIAGQANTEAFF
cdr3_nt: TGTGCCATCGCCGGACAGGCCAACACTGAAGCTTTCTTT

d_call: NA
j_call: TRBJ2-3
clone_size: NA
v_call: TRBV5-1
cdr3_aa: CASSFGGIPDTQYF
cdr3_nt: TGCGCCAGCAGCTTCGGGGGAATCCCAGATACGCAGTATTTT

d_call: NA
j_call: TRBJ2-1
clone_size: NA
v_call: TRBV7-9
cdr3_aa: CASSEILAGTQQFF
cdr3_nt: TGTGCCAGCAGCGAAATCCTAGCCGGGACACAGCAGTTCTTC

d_call: TRBD1
j_call: TRBJ1-4
clone_size: once
v_call: TRBV2
cdr3_aa: CASSAGGATNEKLFF
cdr3_nt: TGTGCCAGTAGCGCAGGGGGAGCAACTAATGAAAAACTGTTTTTT

d_call: NA
j_call: TRBJ1-6
clone_size: once
v_call: TRBV9
cdr3_aa: CASSAGLGSLAPLHF
cdr3_nt: TGTGCCAGCAGCGCCGGACTGGGTTCTTTAGCACCCCTCCACTTT

d_call: TRBD1
j_call: TRBJ2-3
clone_size: NA
v_call: TRBV7-9
cdr3_aa: CASSVGWGQSTDTQYF
cdr3_nt: TGTGCCAGCAGCGTCGGCTGGGGACAGAGCACAGATACGCAGTATTTT

d_call: NA
j_call: TRBJ2-7
clone_size: NA
v_call: TRBV30
cdr3_aa: CAWSVTLYSEQYF
cdr3_nt: TGTGCCTGGAGTGTAACGTTATACTCCGAGCAGTACTTC

d_call: TRBD1
j_call: TRBJ2-7
clone_size: NA
v_call: TRBV4-1
cdr3_aa: CASARTGTVSYEQYF
cdr3_nt: TGCGCCAGCGCAAGGACAGGGACGGTGTCCTACGAGCAGTACTTC

d_call: TRBD1
j_call: TRBJ1-5
clone_size: NA
v_call: TRBV4-1
cdr3_aa: CASSPDAGTVSYSNQPQHF
cdr3_nt: TGCGCCAGCAGCCCCGACGCCGGGACAGTCAGTTATAGCAATCAGCCCCAGCATTTT

d_call: NA
j_call: TRBJ2-5
clone_size: NA
v_call: TRBV7-3
cdr3_aa: CASSGGGRQETQYF
cdr3_nt: TGTGCCAGCAGCGGGGGTGGGAGGCAAGAGACCCAGTACTTC

d_call: TRBD2
j_call: TRBJ2-3
clone_size: NA
v_call: TRBV11-3
cdr3_aa: CASSPLAGGPSTDTQYF
cdr3_nt: TGTGCCAGCAGCCCCTTAGCGGGGGGGCCAAGCACAGATACGCAGTATTTT

d_call: TRBD1
j_call: TRBJ1-2
clone_size: NA
v_call: TRBV29-1
cdr3_aa: CSVEAPGTGYGYTF
cdr3_nt: TGCAGCGTTGAGGCCCCTGGGACAGGATATGGCTACACCTTC

d_call: NA
j_call: TRBJ1-6
clone_size: NA
v_call: TRBV6-6
cdr3_aa: CASSTRGGEDSPLHF
cdr3_nt: TGTGCCAGCAGTACCCGCGGGGGGGAGGATTCACCCCTCCACTTT

d_call: NA
j_call: TRBJ2-7
clone_size: NA
v_call: TRBV10-3
cdr3_aa: CAIGRGSYEQYF
cdr3_nt: TGTGCCATCGGTAGAGGCTCCTACGAGCAGTACTTC

d_call: NA
j_call: TRBJ1-4
clone_size: NA
v_call: TRBV3-1/TRBV3-2
cdr3_aa: CASSPSLGTVPNEKLFF
cdr3_nt: TGTGCCAGCAGCCCCAGTCTTGGTACAGTTCCTAATGAAAAACTGTTTTTT

d_call: NA
j_call: TRBJ1-1
clone_size: NA
v_call: TRBV4-1
cdr3_aa: CASSLPGHPNTEAFF
cdr3_nt: TGCGCCAGCAGCCTCCCGGGACACCCCAACACTGAAGCTTTCTTT

d_call: NA
j_call: TRBJ1-2
clone_size: NA
v_call: TRBV2
cdr3_aa: CASSEQSYGYTF
cdr3_nt: TGTGCCAGCAGTGAACAGTCCTATGGCTACACCTTC

d_call: TRBD1
j_call: TRBJ2-1
clone_size: NA
v_call: TRBV7-6
cdr3_aa: CASSSQTGGRIDEQFF
cdr3_nt: TGTGCCAGCAGCTCCCAGACAGGGGGGAGGATCGATGAGCAGTTCTTC

d_call: NA
j_call: TRBJ2-5
clone_size: few
v_call: TRBV5-1
cdr3_aa: CASSLGAGSQETQYF
cdr3_nt: TGCGCCAGCAGCTTGGGGGCTGGGAGTCAAGAGACCCAGTACTTC

d_call: NA
j_call: TRBJ1-1
clone_size: NA
v_call: TRBV28
cdr3_aa: CASSLRQAAEAFF
cdr3_nt: TGTGCCAGCAGTTTACGCCAAGCTGCCGAAGCTTTCTTT

d_call: TRBD2
j_call: TRBJ2-3
clone_size: NA
v_call: TRBV4-1
cdr3_aa: CASSPGLAGGPSTDTQYF
cdr3_nt: TGCGCCAGCAGCCCCGGACTAGCGGGAGGACCTAGCACAGATACGCAGTATTTT

d_call: NA
j_call: TRBJ1-1
clone_size: NA
v_call: TRBV7-3
cdr3_aa: CASSQGPNTEAFF
cdr3_nt: TGTGCCAGCAGCCAGGGGCCGAACACTGAAGCTTTCTTT

d_call: NA
j_call: TRBJ2-5
clone_size: NA
v_call: TRBV7-3
cdr3_aa: CASSLSGVALETQYF
cdr3_nt: TGTGCCAGCAGCTTATCGGGGGTAGCGTTGGAGACCCAGTACTTC

d_call: TRBD1
j_call: TRBJ2-3
clone_size: NA
v_call: TRBV3-1/TRBV3-2
cdr3_aa: CASSPGQGRTDTQYF
cdr3_nt: TGTGCCAGCAGCCCGGGACAGGGTCGGACAGATACGCAGTATTTT

d_call: TRBD2
j_call: TRBJ2-3
clone_size: NA
v_call: TRBV27
cdr3_aa: CASSTTGRLAGVRDTQYF
cdr3_nt: TGTGCCAGCAGTACGACCGGCAGACTAGCGGGAGTTAGAGATACGCAGTATTTT

d_call: TRBD2
j_call: TRBJ2-5
clone_size: NA
v_call: TRBV5-5
cdr3_aa: CASSVTSGAETQYF
cdr3_nt: TGTGCCAGCAGCGTGACTAGCGGGGCTGAGACCCAGTACTTC

d_call: TRBD1
j_call: TRBJ2-5
clone_size: few
v_call: TRBV5-1
cdr3_aa: CASSWTGTQETQYF
cdr3_nt: TGCGCCAGCAGCTGGACAGGGACCCAAGAGACCCAGTACTTC

d_call: NA
j_call: TRBJ2-6
clone_size: NA
v_call: TRBV27
cdr3_aa: CASSSLGAGANVLTF
cdr3_nt: TGTGCCAGCAGTAGCCTCGGGGCTGGGGCCAACGTCCTGACTTTC

d_call: NA
j_call: TRBJ1-2
clone_size: NA
v_call: TRBV30
cdr3_aa: CAWRRTPEGYTF
cdr3_nt: TGTGCCTGGAGAAGGACTCCGGAGGGCTACACCTTC

d_call: TRBD2
j_call: TRBJ2-3
clone_size: NA
v_call: TRBV5-1
cdr3_aa: CASSTTSGGAHTQYF
cdr3_nt: TGCGCCAGCAGCACGACTAGCGGGGGGGCCCATACGCAGTATTTT

d_call: NA
j_call: TRBJ1-2
clone_size: NA
v_call: TRBV5-1
cdr3_aa: CASSPLQGSYGYTF
cdr3_nt: TGCGCCAGCTCCCCGCTCCAGGGGAGCTATGGCTACACCTTC

d_call: NA
j_call: TRBJ2-7
clone_size: NA
v_call: TRBV7-9
cdr3_aa: CASSFFEEQYF
cdr3_nt: TGTGCCAGCAGCTTTTTTGAGGAGCAGTACTTC

d_call: NA
j_call: TRBJ2-7
clone_size: NA
v_call: TRBV28
cdr3_aa: CASSLLAPGGVREQYF
cdr3_nt: TGTGCCAGCAGTTTATTAGCCCCAGGAGGAGTACGCGAGCAGTACTTC

d_call: NA
j_call: TRBJ2-1
clone_size: few
v_call: TRBV5-6
cdr3_aa: CASSLLGSSRYNEQFF
cdr3_nt: TGTGCCAGCAGCTTGCTAGGTAGCTCCCGATACAATGAGCAGTTCTTC

d_call: NA
j_call: TRBJ1-5
clone_size: NA
v_call: TRBV7-2
cdr3_aa: CASSLAGVDQPQHF
cdr3_nt: TGTGCCAGCAGCTTAGCAGGGGTCGATCAGCCCCAGCATTTT

d_call: NA
j_call: TRBJ2-1
clone_size: NA
v_call: TRBV29-1
cdr3_aa: CSVEDRGAGNEQFF
cdr3_nt: TGCAGCGTTGAAGATCGGGGGGCGGGTAATGAGCAGTTCTTC

d_call: NA
j_call: TRBJ1-2
clone_size: few
v_call: TRBV19
cdr3_aa: CASSGNRDGYGYTF
cdr3_nt: TGTGCCAGTAGCGGGAACAGGGATGGGTATGGCTACACCTTC

d_call: TRBD2
j_call: TRBJ2-1
clone_size: NA
v_call: TRBV28
cdr3_aa: CASRRPGLAGPQAYNEQFF
cdr3_nt: TGTGCCAGCAGACGCCCGGGACTAGCGGGTCCTCAAGCCTACAATGAGCAGTTCTTC

d_call: TRBD1
j_call: TRBJ1-2
clone_size: NA
v_call: TRBV19
cdr3_aa: CASTPSPGGYGYTF
cdr3_nt: TGTGCCAGTACCCCAAGTCCAGGGGGCTATGGCTACACCTTC

d_call: TRBD1
j_call: TRBJ1-5
clone_size: NA
v_call: TRBV15
cdr3_aa: CATSTGGSYQPQHF
cdr3_nt: TGTGCCACCAGCACAGGGGGTTCCTATCAGCCCCAGCATTTT

d_call: NA
j_call: TRBJ1-2
clone_size: NA
v_call: TRBV28
cdr3_aa: CASSRTGEVYGYTF
cdr3_nt: TGTGCCAGCAGCCGAACAGGTGAAGTCTATGGCTACACCTTC

d_call: TRBD1
j_call: TRBJ1-4
clone_size: NA
v_call: TRBV18
cdr3_aa: CASSPGDRGPEKLFF
cdr3_nt: TGTGCCAGCTCACCAGGAGACAGGGGGCCTGAAAAACTGTTTTTT

d_call: NA
j_call: TRBJ2-6
clone_size: NA
v_call: TRBV5-1
cdr3_aa: CASSSAPLSGANVLTF
cdr3_nt: TGCGCCAGCAGCTCAGCGCCCCTCTCTGGGGCCAACGTCCTGACTTTC